The rows below give T cell receptor beta chains drawn from one sample of a study of molecular identifiers for immune sequencing clone quantification. TCRdb re-derived calls from the PCR reads in MiXCR, one entry per CDR3 protein. The sample consists of hundreds of thousands of distinct CDR3 sequences, 25% of them appearing once. The sample consisted of naive CD8+ T cells from blood, with Jurkat cell RNA spiked in. These receptors came from a human donor in good health. Some libraries in this study had Jurkat cell RNA spiked in. The CDR3 runs from the conserved cysteine through the conserved F or W. D genes are given only for firm matches. The size entry is marked missing in some rows and otherwise reads once, few, many or a size class.

v_call: TRBV4-1
j_call: TRBJ1-1
clone_size: many
d_call: NA
cdr3_nt: TGCGCCAGCAGCCAAGTAGACCCCCAGAACACTGAAGCTTTCTTT
cdr3_aa: CASSQVDPQNTEAFF

v_call: TRBV12-3/TRBV12-4
j_call: TRBJ1-2
clone_size: NA
d_call: NA
cdr3_nt: TGTGCCAGCAGCAAGGGGGATGGCTACACCTTC
cdr3_aa: CASSKGDGYTF

v_call: TRBV7-6
j_call: TRBJ1-1
clone_size: many
d_call: NA
cdr3_nt: TGTGCCAGCAGCTTAGTCGGGACACATGAAGCTTTCTTT
cdr3_aa: CASSLVGTHEAFF

v_call: TRBV12-5
j_call: TRBJ2-7
clone_size: few
d_call: TRBD2
cdr3_nt: TGTGCTAGTGCCTTAAGCGGGGCTGGCTCCTACGAGCAGTACTTC
cdr3_aa: CASALSGAGSYEQYF

v_call: TRBV6-2/TRBV6-3
j_call: TRBJ2-3
clone_size: many
d_call: TRBD2
cdr3_nt: TGTGCCAGCAGTTACTCGACTAGCGGGAGTCCTCCAGATACGCAGTATTTT
cdr3_aa: CASSYSTSGSPPDTQYF

v_call: TRBV20-1
j_call: TRBJ2-4
clone_size: many
d_call: NA
cdr3_nt: TGCAGTGCTAGAGACAGCGAGTATTATACCATAGCCAAAAACATTCAGTACTTC
cdr3_aa: CSARDSEYYTIAKNIQYF

v_call: TRBV30
j_call: TRBJ1-1
clone_size: few
d_call: NA
cdr3_nt: TGTGCCTGGAGTGTGGGCCTAAACGGAGCTTTCTTT
cdr3_aa: CAWSVGLNGAFF

v_call: TRBV21-1
j_call: TRBJ1-3
clone_size: few
d_call: NA
cdr3_nt: TGTGCCAGCAGCAATAGGAGAAACACCATATATTTT
cdr3_aa: CASSNRRNTIYF

v_call: TRBV5-1
j_call: TRBJ2-7
clone_size: many
d_call: NA
cdr3_nt: TGCGCCAGCAGCTTTGACTTCCAACGGGACGAGCAGTACTTC
cdr3_aa: CASSFDFQRDEQYF

v_call: TRBV10-2
j_call: TRBJ2-7
clone_size: NA
d_call: NA
cdr3_nt: TGCGCCAGCACGAACGGGAGTACCCACGAGCAGTACTTC
cdr3_aa: CASTNGSTHEQYF

v_call: TRBV27
j_call: TRBJ2-7
clone_size: NA
d_call: TRBD1
cdr3_nt: TGTGCCAGCAGTGGTGGGCCGGGACAGGCTTTCTGGGAGCAGTACTTC
cdr3_aa: CASSGGPGQAFWEQYF

v_call: TRBV14
j_call: TRBJ1-1
clone_size: NA
d_call: TRBD1
cdr3_nt: TGTGCCAGCAGCCCCAGTGGGACAGGGGGAATGGAAGCTTTCTTT
cdr3_aa: CASSPSGTGGMEAFF

v_call: TRBV7-3
j_call: TRBJ2-5
clone_size: many
d_call: TRBD1
cdr3_nt: TGTGCCAGCAGCCCTATCCAGGGGGCTCGGGAGACCCAGTACTTC
cdr3_aa: CASSPIQGARETQYF

v_call: TRBV4-1
j_call: TRBJ1-1
clone_size: NA
d_call: NA
cdr3_nt: TGCGCCAGCAGCCAAGGGCAGGCTGTTGTGTCGGCTTTCTTT
cdr3_aa: CASSQGQAVVSAFF

v_call: TRBV7-6
j_call: TRBJ2-3
clone_size: many
d_call: TRBD2
cdr3_nt: TGTGCCAGCAGCTTAGGCCGGGGAGGGACAGATACGCAGTATTTT
cdr3_aa: CASSLGRGGTDTQYF

v_call: TRBV7-9
j_call: TRBJ2-5
clone_size: few
d_call: NA
cdr3_nt: TGTGCCAGCAGCCACCAGGGGGGAGTCCTGGAGACCCAGTACTTC
cdr3_aa: CASSHQGGVLETQYF

v_call: TRBV11-2
j_call: TRBJ2-4
clone_size: many
d_call: TRBD2
cdr3_nt: TGTGCCACCGGGGGGGGTCAAGCCAAAAACATTCAGTACTTC
cdr3_aa: CATGGGQAKNIQYF

v_call: TRBV7-9
j_call: TRBJ2-3
clone_size: many
d_call: NA
cdr3_nt: TGTGCCAGCAGCGGCCCCCTGGCAGATACGCAGTATTTT
cdr3_aa: CASSGPLADTQYF

v_call: TRBV2
j_call: TRBJ2-2
clone_size: many
d_call: TRBD2
cdr3_nt: TGTGCCAGCCCCCGGACTAGCGGGGTGAACACCGGGGAGCTGTTTTTT
cdr3_aa: CASPRTSGVNTGELFF

v_call: TRBV24-1
j_call: TRBJ1-1
clone_size: many
d_call: NA
cdr3_nt: TGTGCCACCAGTGAACGTGGACAGAGAGCTTTCTTT
cdr3_aa: CATSERGQRAFF

v_call: TRBV4-3
j_call: TRBJ1-1
clone_size: NA
d_call: NA
cdr3_nt: TGCGCCAGCAGCCAAGAATCAGAAAACACTGAAGCTTTCTTT
cdr3_aa: CASSQESENTEAFF

v_call: TRBV28
j_call: TRBJ1-6
clone_size: once
d_call: TRBD1
cdr3_nt: TGTGCCAGCAGTTCCCCGGCAGGGGGGACTAATTCACCCCTCCACTTT
cdr3_aa: CASSSPAGGTNSPLHF